These 11 T cell receptor beta chains were all obtained from the same sample, sequenced in a study of OX40 agonist ivuxolimab in advanced cancers. TCRdb's copy holds only in-frame clones and misses some; the assay was immunoSEQ multiplex PCR. The table records under 85,000 clones, approximately 86% of them present only once. This specimen was CD4+ or CD8+ T cells sorted from blood, taken in a trial of the OX40 agonist ivuxolimab. The receptors were gathered from an adult with an advanced solid tumor such as melanoma, head and neck, liver or kidney cancer.

The rearrangement joins TRBV18 to TRBJ2-2, with D tentatively TRBD1 (6 bases). Trimming removed 3 bases at V and 0 bases at J, with 8 bases between. This CDR3 is built from 15 residues. The V gene's germline CDR1 is KGHSH and CDR2 LQKENI. As DNA, the CDR3 is TGTGCCAGCTCACCGGGGGCCGCGAACACCGGGGAGCTGTTTTTT. Amino acid sequence: CASSPGAANTGELFF.

V gene TRBV7-2 combines with J gene TRBJ1-1; 8 nucleotides align to TRBD1. This CDR3 is built from 15 residues. The V gene's germline CDR1 is SGHTA and CDR2 FQGNSA. Germline trimming cut 5 bases from V and 1 base from J; bases unmatched to any gene: 6. This chain's CDR3 is CASSPGGRENTEAFF. CDR3 in DNA: TGTGCCAGCAGCCCAGGGGGCCGGGAGAACACTGAAGCTTTCTTT.

DNA of the CDR3: TGTGCCTGGAGTGCGCAGGCTAACTATGGCTACACCTTC. This codes for CAWSAQANYGYTF. The rearrangement joins TRBV30 to TRBJ1-2; D unclear. This CDR3 comprises 13 residues. Deletions cut 1 base from V and 0 bases from J, with 6 bases between. Germline V gene data show CDR1 as GTSNPN and CDR2 as SVGIG (reference sequence).

The chain employs TRBV5-8 and TRBJ1-4, with D perhaps matching TRBD1 (5 bases). The CDR3 is made up of 13 amino acids. The germline V and J ends were trimmed by 1 base and 8 bases, with 9 bases remaining between them. Germline V gives CDR1 SGHTS, CDR2 YDEGEE. This CDR3 is CASSLTGGEKLFF. For the CDR3, the DNA is TGTGCCAGCAGCTTGACAGGCGGAGAAAAACTGTTTTTT.

To note about this clone: One end of the junction is discordant with germline, which a read error may explain. The J gene is TRBJ1-2, the V gene TRBV6-4, with 9 positions matching TRBD1. This CDR3 region has 15 residues. CDR1 and CDR2 from the germline V gene are MRHNA and SNTAGT. The CDR3 spells CASSYSGQGNYGYTF. The CDR3 nucleotides are TGTGCCAGCAGTTACTCGGGACAGGGCAACTATGGCTACACCTTC.

This sequence joins TRBV2 and TRBJ1-4; D remains ambiguous. The germline V gene encodes CDR1 SNHLY and CDR2 FYNNEI. Trimming took 5 bases from V and 12 from J, leaving 10 bases between them. The CDR3 is 11 amino acids. The CDR3 bases are TGTGCCAGCAGTTCCGAATCGGAACTGTTTTTT. It translates to CASSSESELFF.

V and J are TRBV5-1 and TRBJ2-7; D possibly corresponds to TRBD1 (6 bases). The germline CDR1 and CDR2 sequences are SGHRS and YFSETQ. The CDR3 extends over 13 amino acids. The germline V and J ends were trimmed by 7 bases and 5 bases, with 16 bases remaining between them. The CDR3, as DNA: TGCGCCAGCCGGCGGCGAGAGGGGGACGAGCAGTACTTC. Its protein product is CASRRREGDEQYF. Supplemented by reference TRBV5-1 and TRBJ2-7, the full variable domain reads KAGVTQTPRYLIKTRGQQVTLSCSPISGHRSVSWYQQTPGQGLQFLFEYFSETQRNKGNFPGRFSGRQFSNSRSEMNVSTLELGDSALYLCASRRREGDEQYFGPGTRLTVT.

The CDR3 loop reads CAISVGLAYEQYF. CDR3 bases: TGTGCCATCAGTGTGGGACTAGCCTACGAGCAGTACTTC. The J gene is TRBJ2-7, the V gene TRBV10-3; 8 bases are a match to TRBD2. The germline CDR1 and CDR2 sequences are ENHRY and SYGVKD. Unmatched junction bases numbered 1, after V lost 4 bases and J lost 2 bases. The length of the CDR3 is 13 residues.

The count of this clone is one. The chain carries TRBV13 and TRBJ1-1; D not resolved. The CDR3 covers 13 residues. V lost 1 base, J lost 6 bases, and 9 bases lay in between. Per germline, CDR1 PRHDT and CDR2 FYEKMQ (reference sequence). CDR3 nucleotide sequence: TGTGCCAGCAGCTTAGCTCGGTTTTCTGAAGCTTTCTTT. This gives the protein CASSLARFSEAFF.

This clone occurred once. This chain links TRBV7-8 with TRBJ2-5, with D possibly called TRBD1 or TRBD2 (7 bases each). The CDR3 sequence is 16 residues long. V was pared by 4 bases and J by 5 bases, with 20 bases between. Germline CDR1 and CDR2: SGHVS and FQNEAQ. CDR3 in amino acids: CASSSPGGGSLETQYF. For the CDR3, the DNA is TGTGCCAGCAGCTCCCCAGGGGGGGGCTCCCTTGAGACCCAGTACTTC.

The chain uses TRBV4-2 and TRBJ1-4; D is ambiguous. The CDR3 consists of 15 residues. In germline, CDR1 is LGHNA, CDR2 YNFKEQ. Deletions cut 4 bases from V and 8 bases from J, with 17 bases between. CDR3 DNA: TGTGCCAGCAGCCCTCGGGCTGGGGTTGAAGAAAAACTGTTTTTT. Its protein is CASSPRAGVEEKLFF.